Following are 18 T cell receptor beta chains from one sample sequenced in a study of blood T cell repertoires in COVID-19. TCRdb's table, derived via immunoSEQ multiplex PCR, lists solely in-frame clones and lacks some. The sample lists about 410,000 clones, 80% to 90% occurring once. Sequences were obtained from peripheral blood. Every receptor here comes from a woman younger than 45 with active or convalescent COVID-19.

The CDR3 spells CASSSSGGGFNSPLHF. CDR3 in DNA: TGTGCCAGCAGCTCCTCAGGAGGGGGCTTTAATTCACCCCTCCACTTT. The gene calls are TRBV9 and TRBJ1-6; 7 bases align to TRBD1. The V gene end was trimmed by 4 bases and the J gene end by 6 bases; junction bases not matched to a gene: 10. Germline assignment: CDR1 SGDLS and CDR2 YYNGEE. This CDR3 is 16 amino acids long. Full variable domain (remainder filled in from reference TRBV9 and TRBJ1-6): DSGVTQTPKHLITATGQRVTLRCSPRSGDLSVYWYQQSLDQGLQFLIQYYNGEERAKGNILERFSAQQFPDLHSELNLSSLELGDSALYFCASSSSGGGFNSPLHFGNGTRLTVT.

The gene calls are TRBV4-1 and TRBJ1-5; D gene ambiguous. Germline CDR1 reads MGHRA; CDR2 reads YSYEKL. This CDR3 comprises 16 residues. The ends were cut back, 0 bases at V and 0 bases at J, with 9 bases in the middle. This CDR3 reads CASSQDPSDSNQPQHF. The CDR3 region has the DNA TGCGCCAGCAGCCAAGATCCCAGCGATAGCAATCAGCCCCAGCATTTT.

For the CDR3, the DNA is TGTGCCAGCAGCCTGGACATAACCGCTGAAGCTTTCTTT. It yields the protein CASSLDITAEAFF. V gene TRBV5-6 combines with J gene TRBJ1-1; tentative D call: TRBD1 (5 bases). V lost 4 bases and J lost 6, with 13 bases in between. The CDR3 is 13 residues long. Germline V lookup: CDR1 SGHDT, CDR2 YYEEEE.

For this clone: An end of the junction does not agree with germline; a read error may underlie this. The chain has TRBV28 and TRBJ2-7; D is unclear. Germline V CDR1 and CDR2: MDHEN, SYDVKM. This CDR3 has 15 residues. This CDR3 reads CASSTLVVGSHEQYF. CDR3 coding DNA: TGTGCCAGCAGTACCCTCGTGGTGGGCTCCCACGAGCAGTACTTC.

The chain couples TRBV27 to TRBJ1-1, with 9 bases that match TRBD1. CDR3 length: 16 amino acids. V lost 4 bases to trimming and J lost 4 bases; unmatched junction nucleotides: 10. The germline gives CDR1 MNHEY, CDR2 SMNVEV (reference sequence). CDR3 residues: CASSSKQGARGTEAFF. DNA of the CDR3: TGTGCCAGCAGTTCGAAACAGGGGGCTAGGGGCACTGAAGCTTTCTTT.

This chain connects TRBV21-1 to TRBJ1-2; the table's TRBD1 call for D was not verified on the DNA. TRBV21-1 is classified as a pseudogene. The CDR3 runs to 15 residues. CDR3 DNA sequence: TGTGCCAGCAGCAAAAAAGACAGGGGTATCTATGGCTACACCTTC. Translated, it gives CASSKKDRGIYGYTF.

This clone was observed a handful of times. This rearrangement joins TRBV2 to TRBJ2-1, with 11 bases matching TRBD1. CDR3 size: 17 residues. Germline trimming cut 7 bases from V and 6 bases from J; bases unmatched to any gene: 14. The germline V gene encodes CDR1 SNHLY and CDR2 FYNNEI. The CDR3 DNA is TGTGCCAGCACCCCTGCCCTGTTTGGGACAGGGGGCAATGAGCAGTTCTTC. As protein: CASTPALFGTGGNEQFF.

V is TRBV9 and J is TRBJ1-1; 12 bases map to TRBD1. This CDR3 region has 19 residues. Germline CDR1 is SGDLS and CDR2 is YYNGEE. V lost 0 bases and J lost 3; bases outside the gene matches: 12. The CDR3, as DNA: TGTGCCAGCAGCGTAGGTATTGGGGACAGGGGGCAAAGGCACACTGAAGCTTTCTTT. This translates into CASSVGIGDRGQRHTEAFF.

The V gene is TRBV7-9, the J gene TRBJ1-5, with D uncertain. Deletions cut 4 bases from V and 5 bases from J, with 18 bases between. Germline V gene data show CDR1 as SEHNR and CDR2 as FQNEAQ (reference sequence). The CDR3 is 16 amino acids. The DNA for the CDR3 is TGTGCCAGCAGCTCACAAGGGCCAACCGGGGATCAGCCCCAGCATTTT. It specifies CASSSQGPTGDQPQHF.

The rearrangement links TRBV2 to TRBJ2-3, with D possibly matching TRBD2 (6 bases). Germline CDR1 SNHLY, CDR2 FYNNEI. V lost 3 bases, J lost 0 bases, and 13 bases lay in between. CDR3 length: 16 residues. CDR3 residues: CASSDSASDSTDTQYF. The CDR3 DNA reads as TGTGCCAGCAGTGATTCTGCTAGCGATAGCACAGATACGCAGTATTTT.

V usage is TRBV29-1 and J usage is TRBJ2-7, with D possibly matching TRBD1 (5 bases). The CDR3 loop spans 16 amino acids. Germline CDR1 is SQVTM and CDR2 is ANQGSEA. V was trimmed by 6 bases and J by 0 bases, leaving 21 bases between them. The CDR3 sequence is CSVVRQLLRISYEQYF. The CDR3, as DNA: TGCAGCGTGGTTCGACAGCTCCTACGAATCTCCTACGAGCAGTACTTC.

V and J are TRBV30 and TRBJ1-3, with D tentatively TRBD1 (5 bases). The V end lost 3 bases, the J end lost 2 bases, and 8 bases lay between the germline ends. This CDR3 contains 13 residues. The germline gives CDR1 GTSNPN, CDR2 SVGIG (reference sequence). This CDR3 is CAWSRVPGNTIYF. CDR3 DNA sequence: TGTGCCTGGAGCAGGGTCCCTGGAAACACCATATATTTT.

This clone is a singleton in its sample. The gene calls are TRBV4-1 and TRBJ2-1; TRBD2 agrees at 9 bases. CDR1 and CDR2 from the germline V gene are MGHRA and YSYEKL. CDR3 length: 17 residues. With V trimmed by 0 bases and J by 2 bases, 5 bases remained unmatched. CDR3 sequence reads: CASSQEGRGGAYNEQFF. DNA of the CDR3: TGCGCCAGCAGCCAAGAGGGGCGGGGGGGCGCCTACAATGAGCAGTTCTTC.

V and J are TRBV6-1 and TRBJ2-3, with 8 bases identical to TRBD1. With V trimmed by 4 bases and J by 2 bases, 11 bases remained unmatched. Germline V gene sequence: CDR1 MNHNS, CDR2 SASEGT. The CDR3 consists of 17 residues. CDR3 nucleotide sequence: TGTGCCAGCAGTGGGGAGACAGGGGTTACTCCCACAGATACGCAGTATTTT. Its protein is CASSGETGVTPTDTQYF.

This sequence joins TRBV7-8 and TRBJ2-1, with D maybe TRBD1 (5 bases). Trimming cost V 0 bases and J 0 bases, with 9 bases left between them. Germline CDR1 SGHVS, CDR2 FQNEAQ. CDR3 size: 16 residues. CDR3 nucleotide sequence: TGTGCCAGCAGCTTAGCGGGGCTGAGCTCCTACAATGAGCAGTTCTTC. Its translation: CASSLAGLSSYNEQFF.

The rearrangement uses TRBV21-1 and TRBJ2-2; the table calls TRBD1, which could not be checked here. TRBV21-1 represents a pseudogene. This CDR3 is built from 17 residues. In DNA, the CDR3 is TGTGCCAGCAGCAATTTCGTGACAAGCCAGAACACCGGGGAGCTGTTTTTT. It codes for CASSNFVTSQNTGELFF.

The chain employs TRBV6-2 or TRBV6-3 and TRBJ1-2; D perhaps matches TRBD1 (5 bases). The ends were cut back, 2 bases at V and 2 bases at J, with 9 bases in the middle. The CDR3 contains 14 residues. Germline V lookup: CDR1 MNHEY, CDR2 SVGEGT. The CDR3 region is CASSYEAGNYGYTF. CDR3 in DNA: TGTGCCAGCAGTTACGAAGCAGGGAACTATGGCTACACCTTC.

The chain joins TRBV6-4 to TRBJ1-2; TRBD1 aligns across 9 bases. The CDR3 contains 13 residues. Germline values: CDR1 MRHNA, CDR2 SNTAGT. V dropped 7 bases and J dropped 6; count of bases not matched to a gene: 6. CDR3 sequence: CASNGGQGDGYTF. The CDR3 coding sequence is TGTGCCAGCAACGGGGGACAGGGTGATGGCTACACCTTC.